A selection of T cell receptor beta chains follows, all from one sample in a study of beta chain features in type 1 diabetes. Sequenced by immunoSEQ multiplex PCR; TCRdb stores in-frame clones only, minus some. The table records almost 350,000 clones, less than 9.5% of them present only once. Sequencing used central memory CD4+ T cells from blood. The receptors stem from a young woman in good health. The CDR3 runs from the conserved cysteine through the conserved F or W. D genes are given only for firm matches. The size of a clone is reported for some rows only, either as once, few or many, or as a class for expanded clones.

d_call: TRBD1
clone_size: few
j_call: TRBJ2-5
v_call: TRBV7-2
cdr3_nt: TGTGCCAGCAGCTGGACAGGGGGCCGGCGGGGGGAGACCCAGTACTTC
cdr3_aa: CASSWTGGRRGETQYF

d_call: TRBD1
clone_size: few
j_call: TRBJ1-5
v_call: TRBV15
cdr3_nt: TGTGCCACCAGCAGCGGGACAGGGAACAATCAGCCCCAGCATTTT
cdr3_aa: CATSSGTGNNQPQHF

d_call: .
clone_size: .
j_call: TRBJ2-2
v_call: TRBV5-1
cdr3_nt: TGCGCCAGCAGCAAGGGGTCGATGACCGGGGAGCTGTTTTTT
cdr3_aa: CASSKGSMTGELFF

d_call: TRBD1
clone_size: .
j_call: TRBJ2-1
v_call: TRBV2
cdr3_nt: TGTGCCAGCAGTGGGGACAGCTCCCGATCCTACAATGAGCAGTTCTTC
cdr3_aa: CASSGDSSRSYNEQFF

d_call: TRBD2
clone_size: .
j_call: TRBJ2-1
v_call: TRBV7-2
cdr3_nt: TGTGCCAGCAGCCCTAGCGGGAGGGCCAACAATGAGCAGTTCTTC
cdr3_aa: CASSPSGRANNEQFF

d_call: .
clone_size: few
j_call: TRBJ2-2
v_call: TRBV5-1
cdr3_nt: TGCGCCAGCAGCCTCACCATCGGCGGGGTGCGGGAGCTGTTTTTT
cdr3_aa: CASSLTIGGVRELFF

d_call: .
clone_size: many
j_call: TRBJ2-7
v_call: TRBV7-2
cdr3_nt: TGTGCCAGCAGTAACGGACCCTCCTACGAGCAGTACTTC
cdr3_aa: CASSNGPSYEQYF

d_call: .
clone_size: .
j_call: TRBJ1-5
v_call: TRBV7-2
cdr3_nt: TGTGCCAGCAGCTTAGTTCAGCAGGGAAATCAGCCCCAGCATTTT
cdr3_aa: CASSLVQQGNQPQHF

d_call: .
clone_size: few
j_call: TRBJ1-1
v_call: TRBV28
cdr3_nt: TGTGCCAGCAGTTTTGGCCGGTTAAACACTGAAGCTTTCTTT
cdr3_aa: CASSFGRLNTEAFF

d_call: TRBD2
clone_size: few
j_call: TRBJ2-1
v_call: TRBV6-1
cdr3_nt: TGTGCCATCAGTGAAGGGACTAGCGGACACAATGAGCAGTTCTTC
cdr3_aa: CAISEGTSGHNEQFF

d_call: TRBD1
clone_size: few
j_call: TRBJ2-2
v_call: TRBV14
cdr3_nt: TGTGCCAGCAGCCAAGGACAGGGGAAAACCGGGGAGCTGTTTTTT
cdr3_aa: CASSQGQGKTGELFF

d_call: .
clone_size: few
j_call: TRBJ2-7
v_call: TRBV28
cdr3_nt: TGTGCCAGCAGTTCACTAAGAACAGGTTCGACCTACGAGCAGTACTTC
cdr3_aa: CASSSLRTGSTYEQYF

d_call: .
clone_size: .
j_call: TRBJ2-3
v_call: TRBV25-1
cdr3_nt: TGTGCCAGCGGACTGGTAGGCACAGATACGCAGTATTTT
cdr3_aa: CASGLVGTDTQYF

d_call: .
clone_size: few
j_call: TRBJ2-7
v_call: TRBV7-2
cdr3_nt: TGTGCCAGCAGCCCAGGACATATCGCCTACGAGCAGTACTTC
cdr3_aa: CASSPGHIAYEQYF